This TCR beta chain came from a study of blood T cell repertoires in COVID-19. Sequencing used immunoSEQ multiplex PCR; TCRdb keeps in-frame clones, though not all of them. In the table there are 350,000 or so clones, roughly nine tenths of which are singletons. Recruited during active infection, patients (from Seattle) were subsequently followed longitudinally. This TCR came from a woman aged 55-70 years with COVID-19, enrolled during active disease. Sequencing input: peripheral blood.

The CDR3 spells CASSMQGYTEAFF. Written as DNA, the CDR3 is TGTGCCAGCAGTATGCAGGGGTACACTGAAGCTTTCTTT. The V and J genes are TRBV12-3 or TRBV12-4 and TRBJ1-1, with D perhaps TRBD1 (6 bases). V dropped 5 bases and J dropped 3 bases, with 10 bases sitting between them. The CDR3 is 13 amino acids.